What follows are 20 T cell receptor beta chains derived from one specimen sequenced in a study of T cell repertoires in cytomegalovirus infection. TCRdb redid the calling of the reads with MiXCR, one entry per CDR3 protein. Of 400,000 or so distinct CDR3 sequences listed, 15% to 20% are singletons. Sequencing was done on a sample of PBMCs. Every receptor here comes from a human donor in good health (CMV status not recorded). Some clones in this sample may be carry-over from other donors' samples.

The chain links TRBV7-2 to TRBJ2-7; no clear D gene. The germline V and J ends were trimmed by 2 bases and 5 bases, with 16 bases remaining between them. CDR1 SGHTA and CDR2 FQGNSA come from the germline V gene. This CDR3 comprises 15 residues. The CDR3 bases are TGTGCCAGCAGCTTAAGCCCGGGTTTAGTAGACGAGCAGTACTTC. This sequence encodes CASSLSPGLVDEQYF.

V and J are TRBV29-1 and TRBJ2-3, with 9 bases aligning to TRBD1. V was clipped by 4 bases and J by 4 bases; unmatched bases: 0. The germline gives CDR1 SQVTM, CDR2 ANQGSEA. The CDR3 totals 12 residues. In nucleotides, the CDR3 is TGCAGCGTTGGACAGGGGGCAGATACGCAGTATTTT. Its protein product is CSVGQGADTQYF.

Ten or more counts support this clonotype. CDR3 sequence reads: CASSRPGSGGFLLGTDTQYF. DNA for the CDR3: TGTGCCAGCAGCCGCCCTGGGAGCGGGGGCTTTTTGTTGGGCACAGATACGCAGTATTTT. The rearrangement joins TRBV7-2 to TRBJ2-3; 8 bases line up with TRBD2. CDR3 length equals 20 residues. J was trimmed by 1 base and V by 5 bases; bases with no gene match: 20. Germline V CDR1 and CDR2: SGHTA, FQGNSA.

This clonotype was seen many times. The chain employs TRBV7-8 and TRBJ1-1; D call uncertain. The CDR3 has 13 residues. Germline V lookup: CDR1 SGHVS, CDR2 FQNEAQ. The V end lost 5 bases, the J end lost 1 base, and 8 bases lay between the germline ends. The CDR3 sequence: CASSKAENTEAFF. DNA for the CDR3: TGTGCCAGCAGCAAGGCAGAGAACACTGAAGCTTTCTTT.

The rearrangement joins TRBV6-6 to TRBJ1-5; perhaps TRBD1 as D (6 bases). The CDR3 loop spans 15 amino acids. CDR1 MNHNY and CDR2 SVGAGI come from the germline V gene (reference sequence). V lost 5 bases and J lost 3, with 14 bases in between. The CDR3 sequence is CASSHDRQPNQPQHF. Here the CDR3 DNA reads TGTGCCAGCAGTCACGACAGGCAGCCCAATCAGCCCCAGCATTTT.

This clonotype was seen a handful of times. The CDR3 is CATNIGQYYNEQFF. CDR3 DNA: TGTGCCACCAACATTGGACAGTACTACAATGAGCAGTTCTTC. V and J are TRBV10-3 and TRBJ2-1, with a tentative D call TRBD1 (6 bases). Deletions cut 10 bases from V and 3 bases from J, with 16 bases between. The CDR3 is 14 amino acids. The germline V gene encodes CDR1 ENHRY and CDR2 SYGVKD.

This clonotype has at least ten counts. The chain links TRBV7-2 to TRBJ2-3; 8 bases are a match to TRBD2. The CDR3 totals 15 residues. The germline CDR1 and CDR2 sequences are SGHTA and FQGNSA. V trimming: 2 bases; J trimming: 2 bases; junction bases outside the gene matches: 3. CDR3 DNA: TGTGCCAGCAGCTTACGCGGGAGGTTCACAGATACGCAGTATTTT. Its protein is CASSLRGRFTDTQYF.

The chain links TRBV7-9 to TRBJ2-1; unclear D gene. Germline CDR1 SEHNR, CDR2 FQNEAQ (reference sequence). The CDR3 sequence is 14 residues long. Trimming took off 4 bases at V and 3 bases at J, with 10 bases between the two ends. The CDR3 spells CASSSRADYNEQFF. CDR3 DNA sequence: TGTGCCAGCAGCTCTAGGGCAGACTACAATGAGCAGTTCTTC.

This clonotype was counted many times. This chain links TRBV10-3 with TRBJ2-3; 10 bases are shared with TRBD2. V shed 4 bases and J 1 base; nucleotides not matched to a gene: 5. Germline CDR1 is ENHRY and CDR2 is SYGVKD. CDR3 length: 16 amino acids. The CDR3 here is CAISVPLAGGTDTQYF. Written as DNA, the CDR3 is TGTGCCATCAGTGTACCGCTAGCGGGGGGCACAGATACGCAGTATTTT.

V is TRBV11-1 and J is TRBJ2-2; D remains unclear. This CDR3 region has 14 residues. V was trimmed by 6 bases and J by 1 base, leaving 9 bases between them. Germline V CDR1 and CDR2: SGHAT, FQDESV (reference sequence). CDR3 in DNA: TGTGCCAGCAGTTTGCGTGAGAACACCGGGGAGCTGTTTTTT. Amino acids: CASSLRENTGELFF.

This chain joins TRBV10-3 and TRBJ2-1; D not resolved. The germline gives CDR1 ENHRY, CDR2 SYGVKD. The germline V and J ends were trimmed by 0 bases and 9 bases, with 12 bases remaining between them. The CDR3 is 14 amino acids. CDR3 in DNA: TGTGCCATCAGTGAGTCAGCGTACTATGGTGAGCAGTTCTTC. It encodes CAISESAYYGEQFF.

The CDR3 sequence is CASSYGQGADEQYF. Written as DNA, the CDR3 is TGTGCCAGCAGTTACGGACAGGGGGCGGACGAGCAGTACTTC. This chain connects TRBV6-1 to TRBJ2-7; 11 positions match TRBD1. V gave up 5 bases and J gave up 5 bases; unmatched junction bases: 5. CDR3 size: 14 residues. The V gene's germline CDR1 is MNHNS and CDR2 SASEGT.

The V gene is TRBV30, the J gene TRBJ1-2; TRBD1 matches 9 bases. Germline V gene lookup returns CDR1 GTSNPN and CDR2 SVGIG (reference sequence). The CDR3 is made up of 14 amino acids. V was pared by 4 bases and J by 3 bases, with 6 bases of the junction left unmatched. The CDR3 spells CAWTPTGGDYGYTF. The CDR3 coding sequence is TGTGCCTGGACCCCGACAGGGGGGGACTATGGCTACACCTTC.

The sample holds a few counts of this clonotype. Written as DNA, the CDR3 is TGTGCCAGCAGCCTCGACAGTTACTCCTACGAGCAGTACTTC. This encodes CASSLDSYSYEQYF. The rearrangement joins TRBV7-9 to TRBJ2-7; possibly TRBD1 for D (5 bases). Germline V lookup: CDR1 SEHNR, CDR2 FQNEAQ (reference sequence). The CDR3 has 14 residues. Trimming cost V 5 bases and J 0 bases, with 11 bases left between them.

This clonotype was detected ten times or more. The CDR3 DNA sequence: TGTGCCAGCAGCCCTGGACTGTACACAGATACGCAGTATTTT. This codes for CASSPGLYTDTQYF. V gene TRBV7-8 combines with J gene TRBJ2-3; D is perhaps TRBD2 (5 bases). The CDR3 runs 14 residues. CDR1 is SGHVS, CDR2 FQNEAQ, per germline. The V and J ends lost 5 bases and 2 bases respectively, with 11 bases between them.

The rearrangement uses TRBV6-2 or TRBV6-3 and TRBJ2-1, with D tentatively TRBD2 (5 bases). There are 10 residues in the CDR3. Germline V gives CDR1 MNHEY, CDR2 SVGEGT. V was clipped by 8 bases and J by 6 bases, with 5 bases between them. Written as DNA, the CDR3 is TGTGCCAGCGGAGGCAATGAGCAGTTCTTC. Encoded protein: CASGGNEQFF.

In its sample, this clonotype was seen a few times. The chain uses TRBV10-3 and TRBJ2-3; TRBD2 aligns across 9 bases. CDR1 is ENHRY and CDR2 is SYGVKD in the germline V gene. The V gene end was trimmed by 3 bases and the J gene end by 4 bases; junction bases not matched to a gene: 5. The CDR3 consists of 15 residues. The CDR3 region is CAISDLGGGADTQYF. Here the CDR3 DNA reads TGTGCCATCAGTGATCTCGGCGGGGGGGCAGATACGCAGTATTTT.

This clonotype was recorded many times. The rearrangement uses TRBV6-2 or TRBV6-3 and TRBJ2-2; D possibly corresponds to TRBD1 (6 bases). There are 16 residues in the CDR3. CDR1 and CDR2 (germline): MNHEY, SVGEGT. Trimming took 5 bases from V and 0 from J, leaving 13 bases between them. CDR3 DNA: TGTGCCAGCAGTCGCACAGGGCCCGCGAACACCGGGGAGCTGTTTTTT. Protein sequence: CASSRTGPANTGELFF.

This clonotype was seen only a few times. This chain connects TRBV19 to TRBJ1-4; weak D call: TRBD1 (5 bases). Trimming removed 9 bases from V and 10 bases from J, with 15 bases in between. Germline values: CDR1 LNHDA, CDR2 SQIVND (reference sequence). This CDR3 comprises 12 residues. DNA of the CDR3: TGTGCCAGCCAGGGATCCCGCGGAAAACTGTTTTTT. Its protein product is CASQGSRGKLFF.

This chain links TRBV7-9 with TRBJ2-2, with D tentatively TRBD1 (6 bases). The CDR3 has 16 residues. The germline gives CDR1 SEHNR, CDR2 FQNEAQ (reference sequence). Between the trimmed V and J ends, which lost 4 bases and 5 bases, there was a span of 17 bases. This CDR3 reads CASSSPGQGYTGELFF. In DNA form, the CDR3 reads TGTGCCAGCAGCTCACCGGGACAAGGTTATACCGGGGAGCTGTTTTTT.